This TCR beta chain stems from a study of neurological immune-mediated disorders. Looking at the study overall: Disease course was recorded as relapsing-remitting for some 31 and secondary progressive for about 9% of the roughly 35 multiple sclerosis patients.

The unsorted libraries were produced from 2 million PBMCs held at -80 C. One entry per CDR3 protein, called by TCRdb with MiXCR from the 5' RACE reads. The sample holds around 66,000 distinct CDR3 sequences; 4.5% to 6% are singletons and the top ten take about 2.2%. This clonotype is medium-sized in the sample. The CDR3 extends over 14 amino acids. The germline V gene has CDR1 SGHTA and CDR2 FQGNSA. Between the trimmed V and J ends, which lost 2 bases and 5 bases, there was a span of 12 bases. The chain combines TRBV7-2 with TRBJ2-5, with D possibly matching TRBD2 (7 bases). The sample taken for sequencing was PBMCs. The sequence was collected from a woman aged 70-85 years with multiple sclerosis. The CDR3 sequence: CASSLRGARETQYF. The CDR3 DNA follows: TGTGCCAGCAGCTTACGGGGGGCACGGGAGACCCAGTACTTC.